Below are 18 T cell receptor beta chains sequenced from a single sample in a study of T cells in women clearing cervical HPV infection. The protocol was immunoSEQ multiplex PCR, while the TCRdb copy is restricted to in-frame clones and leaves out a portion. Here the sample table reports about 36,000 clones. Sequencing used blood buffy coat. These receptors came from a woman aged 18-69 years with a cervical HPV16 infection that either progressed to CIN3+ or cleared (not recorded which).

Of note for this clone: The read gets to within 3 residues of the CDR3 end, and the germline J gene fills in the rest. This chain joins TRBV19 and TRBJ1-2, with 8 bases aligning to TRBD1. Trimming removed 8 bases from V and 5 bases from J; junction bases left unmatched: 10. The CDR3 is 14 amino acids. Per the germline V gene, CDR1 is LNHDA and CDR2 is SQIVND (reference sequence). Partial CDR3 DNA: TGTGCCAGTTCAGGGGGCCGGGGTTGGTATGGC. This encodes CASSGGRGWYG. The whole CDR3 protein is CASSGGRGWYGYTF.

Remarks on this clone: The CDR3 end is not reached by the read, which stops 3 residues before it; the germline J gene fills it in. This sequence joins TRBV5-1 and TRBJ2-7, with 7 nucleotides matching TRBD1. Looked up from germline, CDR1 is SGHRS and CDR2 is YFSETQ. J was trimmed by 1 base and V by 0 bases; bases with no gene match: 1. This CDR3 is 14 amino acids long. CDR3 DNA (partial): TGCGCCAGCAGCTTGGGGGGACAGTCCTACGAG. Its translation is CASSLGGQSYE. The whole CDR3 region reads CASSLGGQSYEQYF.

Concerning this clone itself: The read ends 3 residues early relative to the CDR3; the germline J gene fills the gap. This sequence joins TRBV6-1 and TRBJ2-7; 7 positions agree with TRBD1. The V gene's germline CDR1 is MNHNS and CDR2 SASEGT. This CDR3 contains 15 residues. V shed 3 bases, J shed 2 bases, and the junction held 7 bases outside the gene matches. The CDR3 loop reads CASSDGGQRAYEQYF. CDR3 DNA (partial): TGTGCCAGCAGTGATGGGGGACAGAGGGCCTACGAG.

As to this clone: The read is 3 residues too short to cover the CDR3 end, so that end is filled in from the germline J gene. Other nucleotide sequences from this sample produce the same CDR3. The chain carries TRBV2 and TRBJ2-3; possibly TRBD1 for D (6 bases). The germline V and J ends were trimmed by 2 bases and 2 bases, with 8 bases remaining between them. Germline loops: CDR1 SNHLY, CDR2 FYNNEI. The CDR3 spans 14 residues. The sequenced CDR3 bases are TGTGCCAGCAGTGAACAGGGGACCACAGATACG. This codes for CASSEQGTTDT. The entire CDR3 sequence reads CASSEQGTTDTQYF.

About this clone: The read halts 3 residues ahead of the CDR3 end, with the missing end drawn from the germline J gene. The V gene is TRBV13, the J gene TRBJ2-5; TRBD2 aligns across 11 bases. J gave up 2 bases and V 5 bases, and 4 bases lay outside the gene matches. The CDR3 runs to 15 residues. The V gene's germline CDR1 is PRHDT and CDR2 FYEKMQ (reference sequence). CDR3 protein: CASSAGTSGQETQYF. The sequenced part of the CDR3 DNA is TGTGCCAGCAGCGCCGGGACTAGCGGACAAGAGACC.

Worth noting for this clone: The read terminates 3 residues ahead of where the CDR3 ends, so the germline J gene completes it. The chain uses TRBV5-1 and TRBJ2-1; unclear D gene. Trimming left V 2 bases short and J 6 bases short, with 12 bases between. The CDR3 has 14 amino acids. CDR1 and CDR2 from the germline V gene are SGHRS and YFSETQ. CDR3 DNA, as far as it was read: TGCGCCAGCAGCTTAAGGCATCCCACCAATGAG. Translated: CASSLRHPTNE. The whole CDR3 reads CASSLRHPTNEQFF.

A note on this clone: The CDR3 goes on 3 residues after the read ends, and that part is filled in from the germline J gene. The chain links TRBV28 to TRBJ2-7, with 7 bases aligning to TRBD2. Germline CDR1 and CDR2: MDHEN and SYDVKM. There are 15 residues in the CDR3. Trimming cost V 5 bases and J 5 bases; bases outside gene matches: 12. CDR3 in amino acids: CASSNWTGEGNEQYF. The sequenced CDR3 bases are TGTGCCAGCAGTAACTGGACCGGGGAGGGTAACGAG.

About this clone: The read comes to an end 3 residues before the CDR3 does, leaving the germline J gene to fill in the end. The chain recombines TRBV29-1 with TRBJ2-5; maybe TRBD2 (7 bases). The CDR3 covers 12 residues. V was cut by 6 bases and J by 5 bases, with 13 bases left in between. Germline CDR1 is SQVTM and CDR2 is ANQGSEA. Partial CDR3 DNA: TGCAGCGTGCCACAGGGAGGGGAGACC. It specifies CSVPQGGET. The full-length CDR3 reads as CSVPQGGETQYF.

With respect to this clone: The read halts 3 residues ahead of the CDR3 end, with the missing end drawn from the germline J gene. The V gene is TRBV4-1, the J gene TRBJ2-7, with D possibly matching TRBD2 (6 bases). CDR1 is MGHRA and CDR2 is YSYEKL in the germline V gene. This CDR3 region has 18 residues. V was trimmed by 4 bases and J by 0 bases, leaving 22 bases between them. The covered CDR3 bases are TGCGCCAGCAGCCCAGGCGTAGGGGCGGGGATTTTCTCCTACGAG. It specifies CASSPGVGAGIFSYE. The full CDR3 protein is CASSPGVGAGIFSYEQYF.

Worth noting for this clone: Sequencing ends 3 residues short of the CDR3 end; the germline J gene provides the rest. This chain links TRBV30 with TRBJ2-5, with 7 bases identical to TRBD2. The CDR3 is made up of 13 amino acids. Germline CDR1 is GTSNPN and CDR2 is SVGIG (reference sequence). Losses at the gene ends were 4 bases for V and 5 bases for J; bases not matched to a gene: 7. Here the CDR3 reads CAWNRPGGETQYF. CDR3 DNA (partial): TGTGCCTGGAATAGGCCCGGGGGGGAGACC.

As concerns this clone: The read terminates 3 residues before the CDR3 end, so the remaining end is supplied by the germline J gene. This chain links TRBV20-1 with TRBJ2-7; the D is unclear. The CDR3 totals 13 residues. Trimming removed 3 bases from V and 2 bases from J, with 11 bases in between. Germline loops: CDR1 DFQATT, CDR2 SNEGSKA (reference sequence). CDR3 sequence: CSARGSQAYEQYF. CDR3 bases read: TGCAGTGCTAGGGGCAGTCAAGCCTACGAG.

Concerning this clone itself: The read falls 3 residues short of the CDR3 end, and the missing part is taken from the germline J gene. V usage is TRBV7-2 and J usage is TRBJ2-3, with 10 positions matching TRBD2. CDR1 is SGHTA, CDR2 FQGNSA, per germline. J lost 5 bases, V lost 2 bases, and 4 bases had no gene match. The CDR3 runs to 15 residues. The CDR3 DNA, read in part, is TGTGCCAGCAGCTTACGGACTAGCGGCCGAGATACG. As protein: CASSLRTSGRDT. The entire CDR3 protein is CASSLRTSGRDTQYF.

In regard to this clone: The junction shows a germline mismatch at one end, possibly a read error. The read ends 3 residues early relative to the CDR3; the germline J gene fills the gap. This rearrangement joins TRBV4-2 to TRBJ2-3, with a tentative D call TRBD2 (6 bases). The CDR3 is 16 residues long. The germline V gene encodes CDR1 LGHNA and CDR2 YNFKEQ. The CDR3: CASSLDGTSSTDTQYF. CDR3 DNA (partial): TGCGCCAGCAGCCTCGACGGGACTTCTAGCACAGATACG.

As concerns this clone: The read stops 3 residues short of the end of the CDR3; the missing end is completed from the germline J gene. The V and J genes are TRBV6-1 and TRBJ1-3; tentatively, D is TRBD1 (5 bases). CDR3 size: 14 residues. V lost 4 bases and J lost 0, with 7 bases in between. Germline V gives CDR1 MNHNS, CDR2 SASEGT. The CDR3 DNA, read in part, is TGTGCCAGCAGTGGGGGGGTCTCTGGAAACACC. Its protein product is CASSGGVSGNT. The complete CDR3 sequence is CASSGGVSGNTIYF.

Worth noting for this clone: Sequencing ends 3 residues short of the CDR3 end; the germline J gene provides the rest. The J gene is TRBJ2-7, the V gene TRBV4-1; D ambiguous. The germline V gene has CDR1 MGHRA and CDR2 YSYEKL. The CDR3 totals 17 residues. Trimming pared 1 base from V and 2 bases from J, leaving 18 bases between. CDR3: CASSQVVPNQFAYEQYF. CDR3 DNA, as far as it was read: TGCGCCAGCAGCCAAGTAGTCCCTAACCAATTCGCCTACGAG.

As for this clone: The observed sequence ends 3 residues before the CDR3 terminus, with the missing tail filled in from the germline J gene. The rearrangement uses TRBV2 and TRBJ2-7; no reliable D call. The CDR3 is 13 residues long. Germline CDR1 and CDR2: SNHLY and FYNNEI. Trimming stripped 2 bases from V and 3 bases from J, with 8 bases between. The CDR3 spells CASSERLNYEQYF. CDR3 DNA (partial): TGTGCCAGCAGTGAAAGGCTGAACTACGAG.

The part of the CDR3 DNA that was read is TGTGCCAGCAGCCAAAAAGTCAGGGGGCGAGAGACC. It yields the protein CASSQKVRGRET. The full CDR3 is CASSQKVRGRETQYF. The chain carries TRBV3-1 (or the pseudogene TRBV3-2) and TRBJ2-5; 8 bases match TRBD1. The read finishes 3 residues shy of the CDR3 end, and the germline J gene is used to complete it. With 2 bases clipped from V and 4 bases from J, the junction kept 6 bases outside the gene matches. This CDR3 region has 15 residues. Germline CDR1 LGHDT, CDR2 YNNKEL (reference sequence).

A note on this clone: Coverage ceases 3 residues before the CDR3 finishes, and the germline J gene fills in the end. The V and J genes are TRBV6-2 or TRBV6-3 and TRBJ2-1; TRBD1 matches at 9 bases. CDR3 length equals 16 residues. Germline CDR1 reads MNHEY; CDR2 reads SVGEGT. Trimming at V came to 0 bases and at J to 8 bases, leaving 8 bases not matched to a gene. CDR3 DNA, as far as it was read: TGTGCCAGCAGTTACTCTAGGACAGGGGTTAGTGATGAG. Translated: CASSYSRTGVSDE. The CDR3 in its entirety is CASSYSRTGVSDEQFF.